The 16 T cell receptor beta chains below were found in one sample sequenced in a study of human T cells and chemical hapten exposure. Time point here: patch test 1, 2 weeks after DPC sensitization. Described treatment: therapeutic diphenylcyclopropenone sensitization with weekly scalp DPC. TCRdb called the RACE reads again in MiXCR, with one record for every CDR3 protein. The data show around 150,000 distinct CDR3 sequences, about 14% seen once. Sequencing used whole blood, obtained in connection with sensitization to the hapten diphenylcyclopropenone (DPC). Receptor source: a woman aged 25 to 39 with alopecia areata. Some clones in this sample may be carry-over from other donors' samples.

The table lists this clonotype with a few counts. This chain connects TRBV7-6 to TRBJ1-1; D possibly corresponds to TRBD1 (5 bases). Germline V gene lookup returns CDR1 SGHVS and CDR2 FNYEAQ. This CDR3 is 16 amino acids long. The V end lost 1 base, the J end lost 2 bases, and 14 bases lay between the germline ends. As DNA, the CDR3 is TGTGCCAGCAGCTTAGTGGCAGGGACGGGTAACACTGAAGCTTTCTTT. This codes for CASSLVAGTGNTEAFF.

The rearrangement joins TRBV3-1 to TRBJ1-2; 10 bases agree with TRBD1. Germline CDR1 reads LGHDT; CDR2 reads YNNKEL (reference sequence). The CDR3 loop spans 19 amino acids. V trimming: 0 bases; J trimming: 6 bases; junction bases outside the gene matches: 16. DNA of the CDR3: TGTGCCAGCAGCCAAGATCGGTTCCCCCTGACAGGGGGCTACGATGGCTACACCTTC. Translating gives CASSQDRFPLTGGYDGYTF.

The chain is built from TRBV7-2 and TRBJ2-1; D not certain. The ends were cut back, 1 base at V and 6 bases at J, with 7 bases in the middle. The CDR3 has 13 amino acids. The germline CDR1 and CDR2 sequences are SGHTA and FQGNSA. CDR3 amino acids: CASSLVLGNEQFF. CDR3 in DNA: TGTGCCAGCAGCTTAGTCCTAGGCAATGAGCAGTTCTTC. Based on the CDR3 plus reference TRBV7-2 and TRBJ2-1, the full variable domain is GAGVSQSPSNKVTEKGKDVELRCDPISGHTALYWYRQSLGQGLEFLIYFQGNSAPDKSGLPSDRFSAERTGGSVSTLTIQRTQQEDSAVYLCASSLVLGNEQFFGPGTRLTVL.

The chain is built from TRBV28 and TRBJ1-1, with unresolved D. Trimming pared 4 bases from V and 1 base from J, leaving 16 bases between. Germline V CDR1 and CDR2: MDHEN, SYDVKM. The CDR3 consists of 16 residues. The CDR3 reads CASSSLQSVSNTEAFF. As DNA, the CDR3 is TGTGCCAGCAGTTCCCTCCAGAGTGTCTCGAACACTGAAGCTTTCTTT.

This clonotype was observed a few times. This rearrangement joins TRBV3-1 to TRBJ2-5, with D uncertain. This CDR3 has 14 amino acids. Germline V gives CDR1 LGHDT, CDR2 YNNKEL (reference sequence). Trimming left V 1 base short and J 5 bases short, with 11 bases between. For the CDR3, the DNA is TGTGCCAGCAGCCAAGGGAACCCTGGTGAGACCCAGTACTTC. This codes for CASSQGNPGETQYF.

This clonotype was recorded a few times. The chain employs TRBV7-2 and TRBJ2-3; the D is unclear. The CDR3 length is 16 residues. V lost 4 bases and J lost 1, with 15 bases in between. Germline CDR1 and CDR2: SGHTA and FQGNSA. CDR3 sequence: CASSSPPGRGTDTQYF. DNA for the CDR3: TGTGCCAGCAGCTCTCCCCCGGGTAGGGGCACAGATACGCAGTATTTT.

The chain employs TRBV5-1 and TRBJ2-5; 10 bases match TRBD2. CDR3 size: 16 residues. Germline CDR1 SGHRS, CDR2 YFSETQ. The J segment lost 4 bases and the V segment lost 4 bases, leaving 10 bases of the junction unmatched. CDR3 sequence (DNA): TGCGCCAGCAGCCCGGGAGCGGGGGGGCCAGGAGAGACCCAGTACTTC. This translates into CASSPGAGGPGETQYF.

This clonotype was counted a few times. The CDR3 spells CASSERGQPLYNEQFF. The DNA of the CDR3 is TGTGCCAGCAGTGAACGCGGACAGCCTCTCTACAATGAGCAGTTCTTC. This rearrangement joins TRBV2 to TRBJ2-1; a weak D match, TRBD1 (6 bases). Germline CDR1 and CDR2: SNHLY and FYNNEI. Trimming cost V 2 bases and J 3 bases, with 14 bases left between them. The CDR3 sequence is 16 residues long.

This chain connects TRBV18 to TRBJ2-5, with 8 bases identical to TRBD2. The CDR3 sequence is 16 residues long. Germline V CDR1 and CDR2: KGHSH, LQKENI. Trimming cost V 3 bases and J 1 base; bases outside gene matches: 7. In nucleotides, the CDR3 is TGTGCCAGCTCACCTCCTCCGGGAGGGATCCAAGAGACCCAGTACTTC. Translating it yields CASSPPPGGIQETQYF.

This clonotype was observed a handful of times. Written as DNA, the CDR3 is TGCAGTGCTAGAGATTTGCAGGTCAATGAAAAACTGTTTTTT. Its translation is CSARDLQVNEKLFF. This rearrangement joins TRBV20-1 to TRBJ1-4; D not resolved. The CDR3 length is 14 residues. The V gene's germline CDR1 is DFQATT and CDR2 SNEGSKA (reference sequence). V was cut by 0 bases and J by 5 bases, with 10 bases left in between.

The rearrangement links TRBV28 to TRBJ2-7; 8 nucleotides agree with TRBD1. The CDR3 is 13 residues long. V shed 6 bases and J 4 bases; nucleotides not matched to a gene: 5. The germline V gene has CDR1 MDHEN and CDR2 SYDVKM. CDR3 sequence (DNA): TGTGCCAGCAGGACAGGGGTTGAGTACGAGCAGTACTTC. Protein sequence: CASRTGVEYEQYF.

The chain couples TRBV28 to TRBJ1-3; D is unresolved. Per germline, CDR1 MDHEN and CDR2 SYDVKM. V lost 3 bases and J lost 0, with 12 bases in between. The CDR3 extends over 16 amino acids. The CDR3 protein is CASSFNPASSGNTIYF. The CDR3 DNA sequence: TGTGCCAGCAGTTTTAACCCAGCTAGCTCTGGAAACACCATATATTTT.

This clonotype was observed many times. The V gene is TRBV7-9, the J gene TRBJ1-4, with D unclear. The CDR3 totals 13 residues. Germline V gene lookup returns CDR1 SEHNR and CDR2 FQNEAQ (reference sequence). V was pared by 0 bases and J by 4 bases, with 3 bases between. CDR3 nucleotide sequence: TGTGCCAGCAGCTTAGCGGGTAATGAAAAACTGTTTTTT. Its translation is CASSLAGNEKLFF.

This clonotype was detected many times. V usage is TRBV19 and J usage is TRBJ2-2; perhaps TRBD1 as D (5 bases). Trimming stripped 4 bases from V and 1 base from J, with 10 bases between. Germline V gene data show CDR1 as LNHDA and CDR2 as SQIVND (reference sequence). The CDR3 is 15 residues long. CDR3 sequence: CASSTFTGNTGELFF. DNA for the CDR3: TGTGCCAGTAGTACCTTTACAGGGAACACCGGGGAGCTGTTTTTT.

In the case of this clonotype: An end of the junction differs from the germline gene, which may be a read error. The chain has TRBV23-1 and TRBJ2-1, with 9 bases matching TRBD1. TRBV23-1 is an open reading frame whose function is uncertain. CDR3 length: 16 residues. CDR3 sequence reads: CARSQSGTGTSNEQFF. CDR3 in DNA: TGCGCCAGAAGTCAATCCGGGACAGGGACTTCCAATGAGCAGTTCTTC.

The chain couples TRBV29-1 to TRBJ1-1; D gene unclear. V lost 7 bases, J lost 10 bases, and 7 bases lay in between. This CDR3 spans 8 amino acids. Germline values: CDR1 SQVTM, CDR2 ANQGSEA. CDR3 nucleotide sequence: TGCAGCGGCGATTCAGCTTTCTTT. It is translated as CSGDSAFF. Supplemented by reference TRBV29-1 and TRBJ1-1, the full variable domain reads SAVISQKPSRDICQRGTSLTIQCQVDSQVTMMFWYRQQPGQSLTLIATANQGSEATYESGFVIDKFPISRPNLTFSTLTVSNMSPEDSSIYLCSGDSAFFGQGTRLTVV.